These T cell receptor beta chains were read from a single sample in a study of blood T cell repertoires in COVID-19. Only in-frame clones appear in the TCRdb table, and some are missing; sequencing was by immunoSEQ multiplex PCR. The data show tens of thousands of clones, with around 82% seen just once and 5% to 6.5% held by the top ten. Material for sequencing was peripheral blood. The receptors here all came from a middle-aged man with active COVID-19. The CDR3 runs from the conserved cysteine through the conserved F or W. D genes are given only for firm matches. Part of the rows lack a size; the others show once, few, many or a class for expanded clones.

size	J	V	D	CDR3	DNA
NA	TRBJ2-3	TRBV25-1	TRBD2	CASSNGGGTDTQYF	TGTGCCAGCAGTAACGGGGGGGGCACAGATACGCAGTATTTT
NA	TRBJ2-5	TRBV5-6	TRBD2	CASSLTGLAGAKTQYF	TGTGCCAGCAGCTTGACGGGACTAGCGGGAGCAAAGACCCAGTACTTC
NA	TRBJ1-5	TRBV6-1	TRBD1	CASSEVWTGRYTGNQPQHF	TGTGCCAGCAGTGAAGTCTGGACAGGCAGATATACTGGCAATCAGCCCCAGCATTTT
few	TRBJ2-7	TRBV6-5	NA	CASSRGPVYEQYF	TGTGCCAGCAGTCGAGGGCCCGTTTACGAGCAGTACTTC
NA	TRBJ2-1	TRBV3-1/TRBV3-2	NA	CASSQDALLGNEQFF	TGTGCCAGCAGCCAAGATGCCCTACTAGGCAATGAGCAGTTCTTC
NA	TRBJ1-1	TRBV9	NA	CASSVGTAPEAFF	TGTGCCAGCAGCGTAGGGACAGCGCCCGAAGCTTTCTTT
NA	TRBJ2-2	TRBV7-2	TRBD1	CASSHRTGNTGELFF	TGTGCCAGCAGCCACCGGACAGGGAATACCGGGGAGCTGTTTTTT
NA	TRBJ1-3	TRBV6-4	TRBD1	CASSPGTEVGNTIYF	TGTGCCAGCTCACCGGGGACAGAGGTCGGAAACACCATATATTTT
NA	TRBJ2-7	TRBV15	NA	CATSRTGSSYEQYF	TGTGCCACCAGCAGGACAGGAAGCTCCTACGAGCAGTACTTC
NA	TRBJ2-5	TRBV29-1	TRBD1	CSLSEQGAKGETQYF	TGCAGCCTCTCAGAACAGGGGGCAAAGGGTGAGACCCAGTACTTC
NA	TRBJ1-2	TRBV7-9	NA	CASSLPSLDGYTF	TGTGCCAGCAGCTTGCCCTCTTTAGATGGCTACACCTTC
NA	TRBJ1-1	TRBV10-3	NA	CAIQREVGDTEAFF	TGTGCCATCCAAAGGGAGGTAGGGGACACTGAAGCTTTCTTT
NA	TRBJ2-5	TRBV5-6	NA	CASSFSFAGEETQYF	TGTGCCAGCAGCTTCTCTTTTGCAGGGGAAGAGACCCAGTACTTC
NA	TRBJ1-1	TRBV14	TRBD1	CASSHSWTGPNTEAFF	TGTGCCAGCAGCCATTCTTGGACAGGGCCCAACACTGAAGCTTTCTTT
few	TRBJ1-2	TRBV5-6	TRBD1	CASSPRGQGINYGYTF	TGTGCCAGCAGCCCCCGTGGACAGGGAATCAACTATGGCTACACCTTC
NA	TRBJ2-5	TRBV19	NA	CASSRQGTLLQETQYF	TGTGCCAGTAGTCGGCAGGGTACCCTTCTCCAAGAGACCCAGTACTTC
NA	TRBJ1-5	TRBV20-1	TRBD1	CSASDRDQPQHF	TGCAGTGCTAGTGACAGGGATCAGCCCCAGCATTTT
NA	TRBJ2-5	TRBV12-3/TRBV12-4	NA	CASSLGQQETQYF	TGTGCCAGCAGTCTCGGACAGCAAGAGACCCAGTACTTC
NA	TRBJ1-1	TRBV13	NA	CASSLVFTEGAEAFF	TGTGCCAGCAGCTTAGTTTTCACAGAAGGGGCTGAAGCTTTCTTT
NA	TRBJ1-3	TRBV5-8	NA	CASSLESYSPGNTIYF	TGTGCCAGCAGCTTGGAATCATACTCCCCTGGAAACACCATATATTTT
NA	TRBJ1-1	TRBV7-6	NA	CASSSRAGGGLLNTEAFF	TGTGCCAGCAGCTCACGTGCCGGAGGGGGACTATTGAACACTGAAGCTTTCTTT
NA	TRBJ1-5	TRBV6-2/TRBV6-3	NA	CASSYSNPGQPQHF	TGTGCCAGCAGTTACTCGAACCCGGGGCAGCCCCAGCATTTT
NA	TRBJ2-5	TRBV28	TRBD1	CASSLHYGQGLGETQYF	TGTGCCAGCAGTTTACACTACGGACAGGGTCTGGGGGAGACCCAGTACTTC
NA	TRBJ2-3	TRBV29-1	NA	CSVEHGLRTDTQYF	TGCAGCGTTGAGCACGGACTGCGCACAGATACGCAGTATTTT
NA	TRBJ2-3	TRBV6-5	TRBD2	CASSYSWGGSDTQYF	TGTGCCAGCAGTTACTCATGGGGGGGGAGCGATACGCAGTATTTT
few	TRBJ2-3	TRBV3-1/TRBV3-2	TRBD2	CASSPRRRGDTDTQYF	TGTGCCAGCAGCCCACGTCGGCGGGGGGACACAGATACGCAGTATTTT
NA	TRBJ2-3	TRBV14	NA	CASSQGGAGDTQYF	TGTGCCAGCAGCCAAGGGGGAGCCGGGGATACGCAGTATTTT
once	TRBJ2-6	TRBV3-1/TRBV3-2	TRBD1	CASGQGSGANVLTF	TGTGCCAGCGGACAGGGGTCTGGGGCCAACGTCCTGACTTTC
NA	TRBJ2-5	TRBV6-1	TRBD1	CASSERRQGKETQYF	TGTGCCAGCAGTGAAAGGCGACAGGGAAAAGAGACCCAGTACTTC
few	TRBJ2-1	TRBV27	TRBD2	CASRRLSGGASPYNEQFF	TGTGCCAGCAGGCGACTAAGCGGGGGGGCTTCGCCCTACAATGAGCAGTTCTTC
NA	TRBJ2-7	TRBV19	NA	CASSPALAYEQYF	TGTGCCAGTAGCCCCGCATTAGCCTACGAGCAGTACTTC